Below are 16 T cell receptor beta chains sequenced from a single sample in a study of T cell repertoires in cytomegalovirus infection. Using its own MiXCR run on the reads, TCRdb lists one record per CDR3 protein. Of 450,000 to 600,000 distinct CDR3 sequences listed, approximately 10% are singletons. Sequenced input: PBMCs. The receptors here all came from a human donor in good health (CMV status not recorded). Some clones in this sample may be carry-over from other donors' samples.

The rearrangement uses TRBV10-3 and TRBJ2-5; D tentatively reads TRBD1 or TRBD2 (5 bases each). CDR1 ENHRY and CDR2 SYGVKD come from the germline V gene. This CDR3 contains 14 residues. V gave up 3 bases and J gave up 5 bases, with 13 bases separating them. The CDR3 nucleotides are TGTGCCATCAGTGATACGGGACGGCGCGAGACCCAGTACTTC. This sequence encodes CAISDTGRRETQYF.

This clonotype was detected many times. V and J are TRBV4-2 and TRBJ2-1; TRBD2 agrees at 10 bases. The germline V gene has CDR1 LGHNA and CDR2 YNFKEQ. CDR3 size: 19 residues. With 1 base clipped from V and 8 bases from J, the junction kept 17 bases outside the gene matches. The CDR3 is CASSQGPSGRLIDRHEQFF. The DNA for the CDR3 is TGTGCCAGCAGCCAAGGGCCTAGCGGGAGATTGATTGATAGGCATGAGCAGTTCTTC.

This clonotype has a handful of counts. This chain joins TRBV20-1 and TRBJ2-1; D possibly uses TRBD1 or TRBD2 (5 bases each). The germline V and J ends were trimmed by 2 bases and 0 bases, with 17 bases remaining between them. This CDR3 comprises 17 residues. CDR1 DFQATT and CDR2 SNEGSKA come from the germline V gene (reference sequence). As DNA, the CDR3 is TGCAGTGCTAGAACCCCTGGGGGATGGGGCTCCTACAATGAGCAGTTCTTC. It yields the protein CSARTPGGWGSYNEQFF.

This clonotype was recorded at least ten times. V is TRBV6-1 and J is TRBJ1-2; D remains unclear. V was trimmed by 7 bases and J by 2 bases, leaving 11 bases between them. The CDR3 runs to 13 residues. In germline, CDR1 is MNHNS, CDR2 SASEGT. CDR3 loop: CASTQTANYGYTF. CDR3 DNA: TGTGCCAGCACCCAAACAGCCAACTATGGCTACACCTTC.

This clonotype has only a few counts. The CDR3 here is CASSRTWNEKLFF. In DNA form, the CDR3 reads TGTGCCAGCAGTCGGACCTGGAACGAAAAACTGTTTTTT. The V gene is TRBV6-5, the J gene TRBJ1-4; D not certain. The CDR3 consists of 13 residues. In germline, CDR1 is MNHEY, CDR2 SVGAGI. V lost 5 bases, J lost 8 bases, and 12 bases lay in between.

This clonotype was counted many times. The chain combines TRBV7-8 with TRBJ2-2, with TRBD1 matching over 9 bases. The CDR3 contains 15 residues. Germline trimming cut 5 bases from V and 7 bases from J; bases unmatched to any gene: 8. Germline CDR1 and CDR2: SGHVS and FQNEAQ. In nucleotides, the CDR3 is TGTGCCAGCAGCCCCGGGACAGGGAAATTCGGGGAGCTGTTTTTT. It is translated as CASSPGTGKFGELFF.

The table lists this clonotype with a few counts. This sequence joins TRBV28 and TRBJ2-3; 9 bases agree with TRBD2. The ends lost 5 bases at V and 3 bases at J; junction bases unmatched: 6. This CDR3 spans 15 amino acids. Germline loops: CDR1 MDHEN, CDR2 SYDVKM. The CDR3 DNA sequence: TGTGCCAGCAGTCCCGTTAGCGGGAGAACAGATACGCAGTATTTT. This translates into CASSPVSGRTDTQYF.

This clonotype appeared many times. The V and J genes are TRBV11-2 and TRBJ2-3; 9 nucleotides line up with TRBD1. Germline V gene data show CDR1 as SGHAT and CDR2 as FQNNGV. The CDR3 extends over 16 amino acids. Germline trimming cut 6 bases from V and 4 bases from J; bases unmatched to any gene: 11. The CDR3 loop is CASRDAGTGIADTQYF. CDR3 DNA sequence: TGTGCCAGCAGAGACGCCGGGACAGGGATCGCAGATACGCAGTATTTT.

This clonotype was seen only a few times. The V call is TRBV20-1, the J call TRBJ2-3; no reliable D call. Germline V gives CDR1 DFQATT, CDR2 SNEGSKA (reference sequence). The CDR3 length is 13 residues. CDR3 region: CSSDAGSTDTQYF. CDR3 bases: TGCAGCAGCGATGCCGGGAGCACAGATACGCAGTATTTT.

This clonotype turned up a few times. This chain connects TRBV20-1 to TRBJ2-1; 7 bases are shared with TRBD2. There are 14 residues in the CDR3. The V and J ends lost 2 bases and 7 bases, in that order; junction bases with no gene match: 8. The germline V gene has CDR1 DFQATT and CDR2 SNEGSKA (reference sequence). CDR3 sequence: CSARKPGTINEQFF. CDR3 in DNA: TGCAGTGCTAGAAAACCCGGGACTATAAATGAGCAGTTCTTC.

This clonotype was counted many times. This chain uses TRBV12-3 or TRBV12-4 with TRBJ1-5; 7 nucleotides align to TRBD1. The CDR3 covers 13 residues. V lost 6 bases to trimming and J lost 6 bases; unmatched junction nucleotides: 5. The CDR3 nucleotides are TGTGCCAGCAGCCAGGACAGGATTCAGCCCCAGCATTTT. Protein: CASSQDRIQPQHF.

This clonotype occurred many times. The J gene is TRBJ2-7, the V gene TRBV7-9; no clear D gene. Germline V gives CDR1 SEHNR, CDR2 FQNEAQ (reference sequence). Trimming shortened V by 1 base and J by 5 bases, and 9 bases separated the two germline ends. This CDR3 spans 13 amino acids. The CDR3 DNA is TGTGCCAGCAGCTTAGAACATCAGAACGAGCAGTACTTC. Amino acids: CASSLEHQNEQYF.

With respect to this clonotype: A much more abundant neighbour one base away suggests this may be a read error. The V and J genes are TRBV30 and TRBJ2-1; 9 bases are a match to TRBD2. The V and J ends lost 5 bases and 8 bases, in that order; junction bases with no gene match: 16. Germline CDR1 GTSNPN, CDR2 SVGIG (reference sequence). The CDR3 consists of 16 residues. The CDR3 sequence: CAWCRASGTGVDEQFF. The CDR3 bases are TGTGCCTGGTGTCGGGCTAGCGGGACCGGTGTCGATGAGCAGTTCTTC.

This clonotype has at least ten counts. This rearrangement joins TRBV7-6 to TRBJ1-2; weak D call: TRBD1 (5 bases). The CDR3 is 15 residues long. Trimming left V 4 bases short and J 4 bases short, with 16 bases between. CDR1 is SGHVS, CDR2 FNYEAQ, per germline. The CDR3 sequence: CASSSQLRDGYGYTF. CDR3 DNA sequence: TGTGCCAGCAGCTCTCAACTCCGGGACGGCTATGGCTACACCTTC. Full variable domain (rest looked up from reference TRBV7-6 and TRBJ1-2): GAGVSQSPRYKVTKRGQDVALRCDPISGHVSLYWYRQALGQGPEFLTYFNYEAQQDKSGLPNDRFSAERPEGSISTLTIQRTEQRDSAMYRCASSSQLRDGYGYTFGSGTRLTVV.

V and J are TRBV20-1 and TRBJ2-1; D call uncertain. V was trimmed by 7 bases and J by 0 bases, leaving 10 bases between them. The germline V gene encodes CDR1 DFQATT and CDR2 SNEGSKA (reference sequence). This CDR3 is 13 amino acids long. CDR3 sequence (DNA): TGCAGTGTTTCTAGGAGCTCCTACAATGAGCAGTTCTTC. Its protein product is CSVSRSSYNEQFF.

The chain is built from TRBV7-9 and TRBJ2-7; possible D gene TRBD2, 6 bases. The V gene's germline CDR1 is SEHNR and CDR2 FQNEAQ (reference sequence). CDR3 length equals 14 residues. The V end was cut by 3 bases, the J end by 6 bases, with 15 bases between. The CDR3 loop reads CASSLRREPSEQYF. In nucleotides, the CDR3 is TGTGCCAGCAGCTTGCGGCGGGAACCCAGCGAGCAGTACTTC. The full variable domain, its missing parts supplied by reference TRBV7-9 and TRBJ2-7, is DTGVSQNPRHKITKRGQNVTFRCDPISEHNRLYWYRQTLGQGPEFLTYFQNEAQLEKSRLLSDRFSAERPKGSFSTLEIQRTEQGDSAMYLCASSLRREPSEQYFGPGTRLTVT.